This TCR beta chain comes out of a study of CD8 T cells in Susac syndrome. Deletions cut 2 bases from V and 6 bases from J, with 11 bases between. CDR1 and CDR2 from the germline V gene are WSHSY and SAAADI. CDR3 length: 14 amino acids. Random hexamers were used to reverse transcribe an amount of roughly 0.45 to 1 ug RNA. TCRdb fed the immunoSEQ multiplex PCR reads into MiXCR, producing one record per CDR3 protein. The sample has about 300,000 distinct CDR3 sequences; 70% to 90% are singletons. The chain has TRBV10-2 and TRBJ1-5; D is ambiguous. The specimen was CD8+ T cells from PBMCs. The TCR sequence derives from a human donor with multiple sclerosis. The CDR3 DNA reads as TGCGCCAGCAGTGAGGGACCAGCAAGTCAGCCCCAGCATTTT. Its translation: CASSEGPASQPQHF.